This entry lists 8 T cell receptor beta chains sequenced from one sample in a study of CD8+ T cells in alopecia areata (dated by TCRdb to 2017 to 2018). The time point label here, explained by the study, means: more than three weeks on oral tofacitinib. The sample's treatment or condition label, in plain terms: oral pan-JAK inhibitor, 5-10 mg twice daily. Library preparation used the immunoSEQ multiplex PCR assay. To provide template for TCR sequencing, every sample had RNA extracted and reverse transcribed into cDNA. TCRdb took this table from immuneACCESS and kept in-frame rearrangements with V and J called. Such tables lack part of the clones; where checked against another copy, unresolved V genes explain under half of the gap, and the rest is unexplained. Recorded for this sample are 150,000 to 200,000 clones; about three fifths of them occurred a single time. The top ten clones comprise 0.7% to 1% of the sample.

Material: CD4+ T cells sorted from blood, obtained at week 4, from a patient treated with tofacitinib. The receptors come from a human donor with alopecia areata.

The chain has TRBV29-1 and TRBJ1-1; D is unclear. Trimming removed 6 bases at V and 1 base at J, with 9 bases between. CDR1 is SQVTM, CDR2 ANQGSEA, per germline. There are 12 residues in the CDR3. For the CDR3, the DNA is TGCAGCGTAGGCGGAGAGAACACTGAAGCTTTCTTT. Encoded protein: CSVGGENTEAFF.

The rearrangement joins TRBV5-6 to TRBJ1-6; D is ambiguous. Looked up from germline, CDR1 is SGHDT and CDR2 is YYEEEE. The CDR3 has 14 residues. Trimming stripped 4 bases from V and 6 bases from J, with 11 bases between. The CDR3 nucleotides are TGTGCCAGCAGCCTCCCCGCCTCTAATTCACCCCTCCACTTT. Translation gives CASSLPASNSPLHF.

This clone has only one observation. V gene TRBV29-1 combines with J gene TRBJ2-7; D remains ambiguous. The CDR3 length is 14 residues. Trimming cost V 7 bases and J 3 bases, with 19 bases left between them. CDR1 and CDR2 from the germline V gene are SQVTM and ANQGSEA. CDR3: CSAIRGADNYEQYF. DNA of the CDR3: TGCAGCGCTATCCGAGGAGCCGATAACTACGAGCAGTACTTC.

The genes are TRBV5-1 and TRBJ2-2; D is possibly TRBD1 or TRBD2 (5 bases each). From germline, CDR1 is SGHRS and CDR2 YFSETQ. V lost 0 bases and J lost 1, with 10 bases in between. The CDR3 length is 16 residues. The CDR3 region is CASSLETGRNTGELFF. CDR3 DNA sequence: TGCGCCAGCAGCTTGGAGACGGGGCGGAACACCGGGGAGCTGTTTTTT. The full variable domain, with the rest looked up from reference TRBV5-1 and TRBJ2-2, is KAGVTQTPRYLIKTRGQQVTLSCSPISGHRSVSWYQQTPGQGLQFLFEYFSETQRNKGNFPGRFSGRQFSNSRSEMNVSTLELGDSALYLCASSLETGRNTGELFFGEGSRLTVL.

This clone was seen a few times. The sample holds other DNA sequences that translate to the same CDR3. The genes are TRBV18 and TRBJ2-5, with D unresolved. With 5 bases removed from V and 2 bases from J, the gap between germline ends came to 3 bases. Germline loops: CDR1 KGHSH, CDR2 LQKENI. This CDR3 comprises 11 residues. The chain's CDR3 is CASSTQETQYF. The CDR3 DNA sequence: TGTGCCAGCTCAACACAAGAGACCCAGTACTTC.

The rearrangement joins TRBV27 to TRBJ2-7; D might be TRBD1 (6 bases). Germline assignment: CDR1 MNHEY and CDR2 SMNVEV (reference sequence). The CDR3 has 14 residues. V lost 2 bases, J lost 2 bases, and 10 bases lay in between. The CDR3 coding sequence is TGTGCCAGCAGTTTAGACAGGAATCCCTACGAGCAGTACTTC. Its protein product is CASSLDRNPYEQYF.

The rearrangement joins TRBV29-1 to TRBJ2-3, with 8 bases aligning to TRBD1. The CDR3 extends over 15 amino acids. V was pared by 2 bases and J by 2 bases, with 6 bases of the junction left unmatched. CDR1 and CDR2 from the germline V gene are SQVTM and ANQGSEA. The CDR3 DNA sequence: TGCAGCGTTGAACGGGGACAGGACCTCACAGATACGCAGTATTTT. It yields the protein CSVERGQDLTDTQYF.

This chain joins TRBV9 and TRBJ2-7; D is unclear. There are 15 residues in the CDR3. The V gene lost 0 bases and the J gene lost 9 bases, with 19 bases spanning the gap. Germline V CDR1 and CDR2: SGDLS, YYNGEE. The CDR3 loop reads CASSVDSGYYERQYF. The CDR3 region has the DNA TGTGCCAGCAGCGTAGACTCAGGATACTACGAGCGGCAGTACTTC.